The 28 T cell receptor beta chains presented below share a single source sample, sequenced in a study of shared clonotypes between healthy human individuals. Sequencing was performed with immunoSEQ multiplex PCR; in TCRdb, only in-frame clones are kept and a portion is missing. This sample has approximately 1,000,000 clones, with 70% to 85% found just once. Sequences were obtained from memory CD4+ T cells from PBMCs. Subset here: CD45RA-negative fraction. These receptors came from a young man in good health. Some clones in this sample may be carry-over from other donors' samples.

The chain employs TRBV7-3 and TRBJ2-1; perhaps TRBD2 as D (5 bases). Trimming pared 0 bases from V and 8 bases from J, leaving 26 bases between. CDR1 is SGHTA and CDR2 is FQGTGA in the germline V gene. The CDR3 is 19 residues long. As DNA, the CDR3 is TGTGCCAGCAGCTTAACAGCTCGGGCGCGCGGATCGCCGAGGGATGAGCAGTTCTTC. It codes for CASSLTARARGSPRDEQFF.

The rearrangement links TRBV7-8 to TRBJ1-3, with D uncertain. This CDR3 comprises 15 residues. The germline V gene has CDR1 SGHVS and CDR2 FQNEAQ. Trimming took off 5 bases at V and 7 bases at J, with 18 bases between the two ends. CDR3 sequence reads: CASSPPRVGGNTIYF. The CDR3 DNA reads as TGTGCCAGCAGCCCGCCGAGGGTGGGCGGCAACACCATATATTTT.

The gene calls are TRBV1 and TRBJ2-2; no check of the table's D call, TRBD2, against the DNA was made. TRBV1 is assigned pseudogene status. The CDR3 sequence is 17 residues long. DNA for the CDR3: TGCACCAGCAGCCAAGATCAGGTAGCGGGAGGGCCCGGGGAGCTGTTTTTT. This sequence encodes CTSSQDQVAGGPGELFF.

The genes are TRBV7-2 and TRBJ2-7, with TRBD2 identical over 7 bases. The CDR3 totals 15 residues. The ends lost 1 base at V and 5 bases at J; junction bases unmatched: 8. Germline assignment: CDR1 SGHTA and CDR2 FQGNSA. The CDR3 region has the DNA TGTGCCAGCAGCTTAGGGGGTTCTAGCGGAGACGAGCAGTACTTC. It translates to CASSLGGSSGDEQYF.

The genes are TRBV4-3 and TRBJ2-1; D is ambiguous. V was shortened by 0 bases and J by 2 bases, with 8 bases between the two germline ends. Germline lookup yields CDR1 LGHNA and CDR2 YSLEER. This CDR3 has 15 amino acids. The CDR3: CASSQEGGAYNEQFF. For the CDR3, the DNA is TGCGCCAGCAGCCAAGAAGGTGGCGCCTACAATGAGCAGTTCTTC.

The V gene is TRBV5-1, the J gene TRBJ1-1; D is uncertain. CDR1 is SGHRS, CDR2 YFSETQ, per germline. V lost 2 bases and J lost 0, with 14 bases in between. The CDR3 spans 16 residues. Here the CDR3 reads CASSFLAPSVNTEAFF. DNA for the CDR3: TGCGCCAGCAGCTTTTTGGCCCCTTCAGTGAACACTGAAGCTTTCTTT.

V usage is TRBV11-2 and J usage is TRBJ2-3; 10 nucleotides agree with TRBD2. The CDR3 length is 18 residues. Germline V gene lookup returns CDR1 SGHAT and CDR2 FQNNGV. The J segment lost 0 bases and the V segment lost 1 base, leaving 7 bases of the junction unmatched. As DNA, the CDR3 is TGTGCCAGCAGCTTAGGGCTAGCGGGGGTTACTAGCACAGATACGCAGTATTTT. It specifies CASSLGLAGVTSTDTQYF. Full variable domain (missing parts from reference TRBV11-2 and TRBJ2-3): EAGVAQSPRYKIIEKRQSVAFWCNPISGHATLYWYQQILGQGPKLLIQFQNNGVVDDSQLPKDRFSAERLKGVDSTLKIQPAKLEDSAVYLCASSLGLAGVTSTDTQYFGPGTRLTVL.

V usage is TRBV5-4 and J usage is TRBJ2-3; 11 nucleotides line up with TRBD2. The V segment lost 4 bases and the J segment 2 bases; nucleotides outside the gene matches: 9. The CDR3 consists of 17 residues. Germline-derived CDR1 and CDR2 are SGHNT and YYREEE (reference sequence). DNA of the CDR3: TGTGCCAGCAGCATCCGGCTAGCGGGAGGCTTCACAGATACGCAGTATTTT. It yields the protein CASSIRLAGGFTDTQYF.

Here the CDR3 reads CASSLARTGSSGELFF. CDR3 DNA sequence: TGTGCCAGCAGCTTAGCGAGGACAGGGTCGTCAGGGGAGCTGTTTTTT. The chain uses TRBV7-7 and TRBJ2-2; 8 bases map to TRBD1. With V trimmed by 0 bases and J by 8 bases, 8 bases remained unmatched. Germline loops: CDR1 SSHAT, CDR2 FNYEAQ (reference sequence). There are 16 residues in the CDR3.

Comment on this clone: Since a far larger clone is one base different, this is likely a read error. Other DNA sequences from this sample encode an identical CDR3 as well. The chain joins TRBV28 to TRBJ2-7; D not certain. V was shortened by 6 bases and J by 3 bases, with 6 bases between the two germline ends. CDR1 and CDR2 (germline): MDHEN, SYDVKM. The CDR3 loop spans 11 amino acids. CDR3 residues: CASSPNYEQYF. For the CDR3, the DNA is TGTGCCAGCAGCCCCAACTACGAGCAGTACTTC.

This clone was seen a handful of times. The chain has TRBV19 and TRBJ2-5; TRBD2 aligns across 9 bases. In germline, CDR1 is LNHDA, CDR2 SQIVND (reference sequence). With 5 bases clipped from V and 5 bases from J, the junction kept 6 bases outside the gene matches. This CDR3 is 14 amino acids long. CDR3: CASSSGLASETQYF. Written as DNA, the CDR3 is TGTGCCAGTAGTTCGGGACTAGCTTCCGAGACCCAGTACTTC.

The chain uses TRBV5-1 and TRBJ2-1; D perhaps matches TRBD2 (6 bases). V was pared by 4 bases and J by 15 bases, with 23 bases between. The CDR3 spans 14 residues. Germline values: CDR1 SGHRS, CDR2 YFSETQ. The CDR3: CASSGEKSGSMRFF. CDR3 nucleotides: TGCGCCAGCAGCGGCGAAAAATCCGGGAGCATGCGGTTCTTC.

This clone was picked up a small number of times. This sequence joins TRBV5-1 and TRBJ2-1, with 7 bases identical to TRBD2. The CDR3 spans 15 residues. The V gene's germline CDR1 is SGHRS and CDR2 YFSETQ. With 0 bases clipped from V and 7 bases from J, the junction kept 7 bases outside the gene matches. CDR3 sequence reads: CASSLAAAGRNEQFF. CDR3 sequence (DNA): TGCGCCAGCAGCTTGGCCGCAGCGGGACGTAATGAGCAGTTCTTC.

The V and J genes are TRBV18 and TRBJ1-4; D not resolved. Germline V gives CDR1 KGHSH, CDR2 LQKENI. The CDR3 contains 14 residues. The germline V and J ends were trimmed by 3 bases and 8 bases, with 13 bases remaining between them. The CDR3 coding sequence is TGTGCCAGCTCACCCGGAGCGCCTCGGGAAAAACTGTTTTTT. It codes for CASSPGAPREKLFF.

The rearrangement links TRBV6-6 to TRBJ2-7; perhaps TRBD2 as D (5 bases). V lost 2 bases and J 2 bases, leaving 13 bases between the germline ends. The germline gives CDR1 MNHNY, CDR2 SVGAGI (reference sequence). CDR3 size: 15 residues. The CDR3 bases are TGTGCCAGCAGTTACACCCGGACTGACACCTACGAGCAGTACTTC. Its translation: CASSYTRTDTYEQYF.

The chain combines TRBV30 with TRBJ1-6, with a possible D match to TRBD1 (5 bases). V shed 1 base and J shed 10 bases, with 14 bases lying between them. Germline V lookup: CDR1 GTSNPN, CDR2 SVGIG (reference sequence). The CDR3 is 14 amino acids. CDR3 bases: TGTGCCTGGAGTGGATCGGGGGTCAGGTCACCCCTCCACTTT. Its translation: CAWSGSGVRSPLHF.

The rearrangement links TRBV30 to TRBJ2-3; 9 nucleotides align to TRBD1. The trim removed 3 bases at V and 2 bases at J, leaving 6 bases unmatched. The CDR3 loop spans 15 amino acids. Germline V CDR1 and CDR2: GTSNPN, SVGIG (reference sequence). The CDR3 bases are TGTGCCTGGAGATTACAGGGGGCCTCCACAGATACGCAGTATTTT. Protein sequence: CAWRLQGASTDTQYF.

The rearrangement links TRBV28 to TRBJ2-7; 9 bases fit TRBD2. Germline loops: CDR1 MDHEN, CDR2 SYDVKM. The V gene end was trimmed by 3 bases and the J gene end by 3 bases; junction bases not matched to a gene: 6. The CDR3 is 15 amino acids. CDR3 amino acids: CASSLFGSGSYEQYF. The DNA of the CDR3 is TGTGCCAGCAGTTTGTTCGGTAGCGGGAGCTACGAGCAGTACTTC.

The chain carries TRBV29-1 and TRBJ1-1; D is ambiguous. Germline CDR1 and CDR2: SQVTM and ANQGSEA. Trimming took off 1 base at V and 0 bases at J, with 6 bases between the two ends. There are 13 residues in the CDR3. CDR3 DNA sequence: TGCAGCGTTGAAGGACGGGTGAACACTGAAGCTTTCTTT. It is translated as CSVEGRVNTEAFF.

CDR3 bases: TGTGCCAGTAGTCCCTGGACATACTCCTACGAGCAGTACTTC. Translation: CASSPWTYSYEQYF. The gene calls are TRBV19 and TRBJ2-7, with D perhaps TRBD1 (5 bases). V was cut by 5 bases and J by 0 bases, with 11 bases left in between. This CDR3 has 14 amino acids. Germline CDR1 LNHDA, CDR2 SQIVND (reference sequence).

The chain uses TRBV27 and TRBJ2-3, with unresolved D. The V end lost 6 bases, the J end lost 1 base, and 8 bases lay between the germline ends. Germline V gene sequence: CDR1 MNHEY, CDR2 SMNVEV (reference sequence). The CDR3 is 13 residues long. The CDR3 bases are TGTGCCAGCAGATCCTTACGCACAGATACGCAGTATTTT. Translated, it gives CASRSLRTDTQYF.

The chain employs TRBV11-2 and TRBJ1-5, with a possible D match to TRBD1 (6 bases). CDR3 length equals 14 residues. Trimming took 0 bases from V and 6 from J, leaving 9 bases between them. CDR1 SGHAT and CDR2 FQNNGV come from the germline V gene. CDR3 region: CASSLERTAQPQHF. CDR3 DNA: TGTGCCAGCAGCTTAGAGAGGACAGCTCAGCCCCAGCATTTT.

CDR3 sequence reads: CASSPRLREEQETQYF. The CDR3 region has the DNA TGCGCCAGCAGCCCTCGCCTACGGGAGGAACAAGAGACCCAGTACTTC. The chain recombines TRBV5-1 with TRBJ2-5; 7 bases align to TRBD2. Looked up from germline, CDR1 is SGHRS and CDR2 is YFSETQ. The CDR3 consists of 16 residues. Unmatched junction bases numbered 11, after V lost 4 bases and J lost 2 bases. Supplemented by reference TRBV5-1 and TRBJ2-5, the full variable domain reads KAGVTQTPRYLIKTRGQQVTLSCSPISGHRSVSWYQQTPGQGLQFLFEYFSETQRNKGNFPGRFSGRQFSNSRSEMNVSTLELGDSALYLCASSPRLREEQETQYFGPGTRLLVL.

This rearrangement joins TRBV29-1 to TRBJ2-7; D unclear. The CDR3 is 12 amino acids. The V end lost 4 bases, the J end lost 2 bases, and 9 bases lay between the germline ends. Germline CDR1 reads SQVTM; CDR2 reads ANQGSEA. CDR3 region: CSVADGTYEQYF. For the CDR3, the DNA is TGCAGCGTTGCGGACGGTACCTACGAGCAGTACTTC.

The chain links TRBV7-2 to TRBJ1-2; no definite D call. The germline gives CDR1 SGHTA, CDR2 FQGNSA. The CDR3 is 13 residues long. V was shortened by 4 bases and J by 4 bases, with 10 bases between the two germline ends. CDR3 loop: CASSYDNSYGYTF. The CDR3 DNA reads TGTGCCAGCAGCTACGACAACAGCTATGGCTACACCTTC. Based on the CDR3 plus reference TRBV7-2 and TRBJ1-2, the full variable domain is GAGVSQSPSNKVTEKGKDVELRCDPISGHTALYWYRQSLGQGLEFLIYFQGNSAPDKSGLPSDRFSAERTGGSVSTLTIQRTQQEDSAVYLCASSYDNSYGYTFGSGTRLTVV.

This chain joins TRBV7-2 and TRBJ2-7, with D possibly being TRBD1 or TRBD2 (5 bases each). CDR1 is SGHTA and CDR2 is FQGNSA in the germline V gene. V lost 1 base to trimming and J lost 3 bases, with 13 bases between them. The CDR3 runs 15 residues. The CDR3: CASSLGAGGLYEQYF. In nucleotides, the CDR3 is TGTGCCAGCAGCTTAGGTGCTGGGGGTCTCTACGAGCAGTACTTC.

The chain recombines TRBV30 with TRBJ1-1; TRBD1 is a possible D gene (5 bases). The CDR3 sequence is 13 residues long. Germline loops: CDR1 GTSNPN, CDR2 SVGIG (reference sequence). Between the trimmed V and J ends, which lost 4 bases and 8 bases, there was a span of 17 bases. The CDR3 loop reads CAWTQGILVEAFF. CDR3 DNA sequence: TGTGCCTGGACCCAGGGAATCCTCGTCGAAGCTTTCTTT.

This clone has a count of ten or more. The chain combines TRBV7-6 with TRBJ2-1, with a tentative D call TRBD2 (7 bases). The CDR3 has 18 amino acids. Trimming took off 2 bases at V and 0 bases at J, with 17 bases between the two ends. CDR1 SGHVS and CDR2 FNYEAQ come from the germline V gene. CDR3 bases: TGTGCCAGCAGCTTAAGGGGGATGCGGGGGAGCTCCTACAATGAGCAGTTCTTC. Its protein is CASSLRGMRGSSYNEQFF.